These T cell receptor beta chains were read from a single sample in a study of blood T cells in healthy people across ages. Each CDR3 protein gets one entry after TCRdb re-called the 5' RACE reads with MiXCR. The sample records hundreds of thousands of distinct CDR3 sequences, approximately 44% being singletons. Sequencing used blood. These receptors originate from a man between 60 and 75 years old in good health. The CDR3 runs from the conserved cysteine through the conserved F or W. A D gene is named only where the DNA matches it firmly. A clone size is listed for some rows: how often the clone was seen (once, few, many), or a class if it is expanded.

.	.	TRBV11-2	TRBJ1-2	CASSLRLDVGYTF	TGTGCCAGCAGCTTAAGGTTGGACGTAGGCTACACCTTC
.	few	TRBV10-3	TRBJ2-5	CAIGDRQEAQYF	TGTGCCATCGGAGACAGGCAAGAGGCCCAGTACTTC
.	.	TRBV12-3/TRBV12-4	TRBJ2-7	CASSLVSDYNEQYF	TGTGCCAGCAGTTTAGTGAGCGACTACAATGAGCAGTACTTC
.	few	TRBV12-5	TRBJ2-1	CASGFNNEQFF	TGTGCTAGTGGTTTCAACAATGAGCAGTTCTTC
.	once	TRBV7-8	TRBJ2-4	CASSLVGVSYGQYF	TGTGCCAGCAGCTTAGTAGGCGTCTCCTACGGGCAGTACTTC
TRBD2	.	TRBV12-3/TRBV12-4	TRBJ2-1	CASKLLGLAGEQFF	TGTGCCAGCAAACTGCTCGGACTAGCAGGCGAGCAGTTCTTC
TRBD1	.	TRBV3-1	TRBJ2-4	CASSQVSQGAHQNIQYF	TGTGCCAGCAGCCAAGTCTCACAGGGGGCACATCAAAACATTCAGTACTTC
.	few	TRBV9	TRBJ2-7	CASSPRGVDEQYF	TGTGCCAGCAGCCCTAGGGGTGTTGACGAGCAGTACTTC
.	once	TRBV19	TRBJ1-1	CASSSTSAGRSEAFF	TGTGCCAGTAGCTCAACTTCTGCGGGCCGGTCTGAAGCTTTCTTT
TRBD1	.	TRBV3-1	TRBJ1-2	CASSLPGQGGLCYTF	TGTGCCAGCAGCCTTCCGGGACAGGGCGGGTTGTGCTACACCTTC
.	.	TRBV10-3	TRBJ2-7	CAISVSGTFSYEQYF	TGTGCCATCAGCGTTTCCGGGACTTTTTCTTACGAGCAGTACTTC
.	once	TRBV7-2	TRBJ2-3	CASSLMAGRTDTQYF	TGTGCCAGCAGCTTAATGGCGGGTAGGACAGATACGCAGTATTTT
TRBD1	few	TRBV5-5	TRBJ1-6	CASSLNRGNSPLHF	TGTGCCAGCAGCTTGAACAGGGGAAATTCACCCCTCCACTTT
TRBD1	many	TRBV6-5	TRBJ2-1	CASRQRTGSYNEQFF	TGTGCCAGCAGACAAAGGACAGGCTCCTACAATGAGCAGTTCTTC
TRBD1	few	TRBV6-6	TRBJ1-2	CASSRDRGGYGYTF	TGTGCCAGCAGTCGAGACAGGGGGGGATATGGCTACACCTTC
.	few	TRBV7-9	TRBJ2-5	CASSSGTNQETQYF	TGTGCCAGCAGCTCCGGGACGAACCAAGAGACCCAGTACTTC
.	.	TRBV28	TRBJ2-7	CASRGTGDSYEQYF	TGTGCCAGCAGGGGTACTGGGGACTCCTACGAGCAGTACTTC
TRBD2	few	TRBV2	TRBJ2-5	CASSLAGGMETQYF	TGTGCCAGCTCGCTAGCGGGGGGAATGGAGACCCAGTACTTC
.	.	TRBV29-1	TRBJ1-1	CSVSRGPQNTEAFF	TGCAGCGTTTCGAGGGGCCCCCAGAACACTGAAGCTTTCTTT
.	.	TRBV7-9	TRBJ2-5	CASSALISRETQYF	TGTGCCAGCAGCGCACTGATTAGCCGGGAGACCCAGTACTTC
.	.	TRBV5-1	TRBJ2-5	CASSLGAGDGFPAQYF	TGCGCCAGCAGCTTAGGGGCCGGGGACGGATTTCCCGCGCAGTACTTC
.	few	TRBV20-1	TRBJ1-2	CSAREWSTGYTF	TGCAGTGCTAGAGAGTGGTCTACGGGCTACACCTTC
.	few	TRBV29-1	TRBJ1-2	CSVEVGTNYGYTF	TGCAGCGTTGAAGTTGGAACTAACTATGGCTACACCTTC
.	.	TRBV3-1	TRBJ1-1	CASSQAAGTASEAFF	TGTGCCAGCAGCCAAGCGGCGGGAACTGCATCTGAAGCTTTCTTT
.	few	TRBV7-9	TRBJ1-1	CASSLDSAVEAFF	TGTGCCAGCAGCTTAGACTCGGCCGTTGAAGCTTTCTTT
.	.	TRBV30	TRBJ2-3	CAWRRGSTDTQYF	TGTGCCTGGAGGCGCGGTTCAACAGATACGCAGTATTTT
TRBD2	.	TRBV7-9	TRBJ2-3	CASSPPSGSNTDTQYF	TGTGCCAGCAGCCCCCCTAGCGGTTCTAACACAGATACGCAGTATTTT
.	.	TRBV12-5	TRBJ2-7	CASGLVKLRDSYEQYF	TGTGCTAGTGGTTTGGTAAAACTGCGGGACTCCTACGAGCAGTACTTC
.	.	TRBV4-3	TRBJ1-2	CASSQVRSQQANYGYTF	TGCGCCAGCAGCCAAGTCCGGAGTCAACAGGCTAACTATGGCTACACCTTC
.	.	TRBV2	TRBJ2-5	CASSKTPQGFNNEQYF	TGTGCCAGCAGTAAGACTCCTCAGGGGTTCAATAATGAGCAGTACTTC
.	.	TRBV5-5	TRBJ2-4	CASGGGEAKNIQYF	TGTGCCAGCGGAGGGGGGGAGGCCAAAAACATTCAGTACTTC
.	.	TRBV11-3	TRBJ2-3	CASSYWGRGTDTQYF	TGTGCCAGCAGCTACTGGGGAAGGGGCACAGATACGCAGTATTTT
.	few	TRBV7-8	TRBJ1-6	CASSSDNSSPLHF	TGTGCCAGCAGCTCCGATAACAGTTCACCCCTCCACTTT
TRBD1	.	TRBV7-9	TRBJ1-4	CASSTHPGQGEKLFF	TGTGCCAGCAGCACTCATCCGGGACAGGGTGAAAAACTGTTTTTT
.	few	TRBV7-2	TRBJ2-7	CASSQQGGPYEQYF	TGTGCCAGCAGTCAGCAGGGTGGGCCCTACGAGCAGTACTTC
.	.	TRBV12-3/TRBV12-4	TRBJ1-1	CASSFGGQGRMNTEAFF	TGTGCCAGCAGTTTCGGAGGGCAGGGTCGGATGAACACTGAAGCTTTCTTT
.	.	TRBV4-3	TRBJ2-1	CASSSYGEQFF	TGCGCCAGCAGCTCCTACGGTGAGCAGTTCTTC
.	.	TRBV30	TRBJ2-7	CAWSSRTNNYEQYF	TGTGCCTGGAGTAGCAGGACTAACAACTACGAGCAGTACTTC
.	.	TRBV4-1	TRBJ2-3	CASSPTPRAADTQYF	TGCGCCAGCAGCCCAACTCCGAGGGCTGCAGATACGCAGTATTTT
.	.	TRBV9	TRBJ1-5	CASSAHPYNQPQHF	TGTGCCAGCAGCGCTCACCCCTACAATCAGCCCCAGCATTTT
TRBD2	many	TRBV7-2	TRBJ2-5	CASSPGGTQYF	TGTGCCAGCAGCCCGGGGGGGACCCAGTACTTC
TRBD2	.	TRBV20-1	TRBJ2-7	CSASKGGGDAYNEQYF	TGCAGTGCTAGTAAGGGCGGGGGGGACGCCTACAATGAGCAGTACTTC
.	few	TRBV6-5	TRBJ1-4	CASSYSTPGGGEKLFF	TGTGCCAGCAGTTACTCCACCCCGGGGGGCGGAGAAAAACTGTTTTTT
TRBD1	.	TRBV7-9	TRBJ2-5	CASSRLGGQGETQYF	TGTGCCAGCAGCCGTCTAGGGGGACAGGGAGAGACCCAGTACTTC
TRBD2	.	TRBV20-1	TRBJ2-5	CSASLAGSRETQYF	TGCAGTGCTAGCCTAGCGGGGTCGCGAGAGACCCAGTACTTC